The entry below gives a single T cell receptor beta chain sequence along with its context. Authors' processing steps: Reference gene primer amplification gave nucleated cell count estimates. Generated by immunoSEQ multiplex PCR, the TCRdb table keeps only in-frame clones and is missing some. Clone size and V and J calls were adopted from that table, with D and trimming inferred from the DNA. The sample has about 250,000 clones; more than 75% are singletons. Patients in Seattle were enrolled during active infection, then followed longitudinally. This specimen comes from a study of blood T cell repertoires in COVID-19. As for the study in general: COVID-19 samples, acute and convalescent, were from the United States, Italy and Spain. T cells, B-cell-depleted T cells, or PBMCs provided the cDNA or gDNA that served as material.

Germline trimming cut 6 bases from V and 7 bases from J; bases unmatched to any gene: 7. This CDR3 is 14 amino acids long. Germline loops: CDR1 LNHDA, CDR2 SQIVND (reference sequence). The genes are TRBV19 and TRBJ2-2; 8 bases are a match to TRBD1. This sequence was found in a woman older than 75 with COVID-19, enrolled during active disease. Sequenced: peripheral blood. The CDR3 loop reads CASRGPGGGGELFF. The CDR3 DNA is TGTGCCAGTAGGGGTCCAGGGGGCGGCGGGGAGCTGTTTTTT.